This T cell receptor beta chain was captured by sequencing in a study of blood T cell repertoires in COVID-19. Study overall: Italy, Spain and the United States were the sources of the convalescent and acute COVID-19 samples.

CDR3 length equals 17 residues. Germline V CDR1 and CDR2: LNHDA, SQIVND (reference sequence). The junction had 16 bases not matched to a gene; V was cut back by 6 bases and J by 3 bases. Generated by immunoSEQ multiplex PCR, the TCRdb table keeps only in-frame clones and is missing some. The sample has approximately 180,000 clones, 80% to 90% seen once. Sequences were obtained from PBMCs or T cells enriched from blood (not recorded which). The gene calls are TRBV19 and TRBJ2-7; 8 nucleotides line up with TRBD2. This clonotype was obtained from a woman aged 40 to 50 with acute COVID-19. The CDR3 DNA reads TGTGCCAGTAGCACCCGCGGGGGGAACGTCCTAATCTACGAGCAGTACTTC. Its protein product is CASSTRGGNVLIYEQYF. Filled out from reference TRBV19 and TRBJ2-7, the complete variable domain reads DGGITQSPKYLFRKEGQNVTLSCEQNLNHDAMYWYRQDPGQGLRLIYYSQIVNDFQKGDIAEGYSVSREKKESFPLTVTSAQKNPTAFYLCASSTRGGNVLIYEQYFGPGTRLTVT.